This T cell receptor (beta chain) was recovered during a study of CXCR3-negative and CXCR3-positive naive CD8 T cells. The study's findings and limits: Cryopreserved cells showed partially decreased CXCR3 expression, and most assays used fresh PBMCs. Hydrophobicity of TRB CDR3s was greater in CXCR3-positive naive cells than in CXCR3-negative naive cells. Memory CD8+ cells showed much lower diversity, while both naive subsets were comparably high.

250,000 to 350,000 cells per CD8+ T cell subset were flow-sorted in triplicate. Turning to this clonotype: What it recognizes is unknown.

The method, 5' RACE with UMI labels, was used to prepare the TRB cDNA libraries. TCRdb reprocessed the 5' RACE reads, with one entry per CDR3 protein and no DNA. This listing includes some 140,000 distinct CDR3 sequences. CDR1 and CDR2 (germline): DFQATT, SNEGSKA (reference sequence). This CDR3 spans 15 amino acids. Sequencing was done on a sample of naive CXCR3+ CD8+ T cells from blood. As for subset: CD45RO-CCR7+CD27+CD95- naive CD8+ T cells expressing CXCR3 (TNR3+). This TCR came from a human donor in good health. Some clones in this sample may be carry-over from other donors' samples. V is TRBV20-1 and J is TRBJ2-2; TCRdb gives TRBD2 as the D gene, but with no DNA this cannot be confirmed. The CDR3 reads CSARARTTDAGELFF.